Listed below are T cell receptor beta chains from one sample, sequenced in a study of shared clonotypes between healthy human individuals. Sequencing used immunoSEQ multiplex PCR; TCRdb keeps in-frame clones, though not all of them. The sample lists 500,000 to 650,000 clones, about 80% occurring once. Sequencing used PBMCs. These TCRs come from a woman aged 40 to 50 in good health. Some clones in this sample may be carry-over from other donors' samples. Both conserved end residues are part of each CDR3. D genes are given only for firm matches. Only part of the rows carry a size: once, few, many, or a class if the clone is expanded.

TRBV27	-	TRBJ1-2	TRBD1	CASSQPPLGTGPNGYTF	TGTGCCAGCAGTCAACCCCCCCTCGGGACAGGGCCAAATGGCTACACCTTC
TRBV5-4	-	TRBJ2-7	TRBD1	CASSLAVRTGGLGSYEQYF	TGTGCCAGCAGCTTAGCGGTGAGAACAGGGGGACTGGGGTCCTACGAGCAGTACTTC
TRBV4-3	-	TRBJ2-4	-	CASSQVGGARNIQYF	TGCGCCAGCAGCCAAGTTGGGGGAGCCAGAAACATTCAGTACTTC
TRBV27	-	TRBJ2-5	-	CASSLSRLETQYF	TGTGCCAGCAGTTTATCCAGGTTGGAGACCCAGTACTTC
TRBV7-2	-	TRBJ2-7	TRBD2	CARIKRGREGLYEQYF	TGTGCCAGAATCAAACGCGGGCGGGAGGGCCTCTACGAGCAGTACTTC
TRBV4-3	few	TRBJ1-2	-	CASSQDLGYGYTF	TGCGCCAGCAGCCAAGATTTGGGGTATGGCTACACCTTC
TRBV7-9	-	TRBJ2-3	TRBD2	CASSISGRGTDTQYF	TGTGCCAGCAGCATTAGCGGGAGAGGCACAGATACGCAGTATTTT
TRBV30	-	TRBJ1-3	-	CAWSRIVPNLLIGNTIYF	TGTGCCTGGAGTAGGATCGTCCCGAATCTCTTGATAGGAAACACCATATATTTT
TRBV30	-	TRBJ2-5	-	CAWSVGLGGNLPGEQYF	TGTGCCTGGAGTGTGGGGTTAGGGGGAAACCTACCGGGGGAGCAGTACTTC
TRBV5-1	-	TRBJ2-2	-	CASSPDGGTGELFF	TGCGCCAGCAGCCCGGATGGGGGGACCGGGGAGCTGTTTTTT
TRBV2	-	TRBJ2-1	-	CASREYEQFF	TGTGCCAGCAGGGAGTATGAGCAGTTCTTC
TRBV10-3	-	TRBJ2-5	-	CAITPGTGTQETQYF	TGTGCCATCACCCCGGGGACGGGGACCCAAGAGACCCAGTACTTC
TRBV6-5	-	TRBJ1-4	-	CASSNDRPHLEKLFF	TGTGCCAGCAGTAACGACAGGCCCCATCTGGAAAAACTGTTTTTT
TRBV7-9	few	TRBJ2-1	-	CASSLVSLQRNEQFF	TGTGCCAGCAGCTTAGTTAGCCTCCAACGCAATGAGCAGTTCTTC
TRBV5-1	-	TRBJ1-3	-	CASSGPGGVSGNTIYF	TGCGCCAGCAGCGGCCCCGGAGGAGTCTCTGGAAACACCATATATTTT
TRBV4-3	-	TRBJ2-1	TRBD1	CASSPDRAFYNEQFF	TGCGCCAGCAGCCCCGACAGGGCCTTCTACAATGAGCAGTTCTTC
TRBV28	-	TRBJ1-1	-	CASRWRGEGGEAFF	TGTGCCAGCAGGTGGCGTGGCGAAGGCGGTGAAGCTTTCTTT
TRBV18	-	TRBJ2-5	-	CASSPGPTQETQYF	TGTGCCAGCTCACCGGGTCCAACCCAAGAGACCCAGTACTTC
TRBV7-9	-	TRBJ2-1	TRBD2	CASSQPGLAAYNEQFF	TGTGCCAGCAGCCAACCGGGACTAGCGGCCTACAATGAGCAGTTCTTC
TRBV6-5	-	TRBJ1-3	-	CASKGVNTIYF	TGTGCCAGCAAGGGTGTGAACACCATATATTTT